This TCR beta chain was sequenced during a study of blood T cell repertoires in COVID-19. Overall study context: Material from acute and convalescent COVID-19 was sourced from the United States, Italy and Spain. PBMCs, B-cell-depleted T cells, or T cells provided the cDNA or gDNA that made up the material.

Authors' methods: Researchers report that nucleated cell counts were estimated from reference gene primer amplification. Assay used: immunoSEQ multiplex PCR; TCRdb lists only in-frame clones, some missing. V, J and clone size derive from that table, while D and trimming were established from the DNA sequence. Of roughly 340,000 clones in the sample, 87% were seen once. In Seattle, patients joined the study during active infection and were tracked longitudinally. The V gene's germline CDR1 is SGHKS and CDR2 YYEKEE (reference sequence). V dropped 5 bases and J dropped 1; count of bases not matched to a gene: 6. The CDR3 consists of 17 residues.

Specimen: peripheral blood. This sequence was found in a woman aged 45-60 years with COVID-19, enrolled during active disease. This chain joins TRBV5-5 and TRBJ2-3, with TRBD2 matching over 14 bases. The CDR3 is CASRPPGLAGGTDTQYF. The CDR3 nucleotides read TGTGCCAGCAGGCCCCCGGGACTAGCGGGGGGCACAGATACGCAGTATTTT.